The present T cell receptor (beta chain) was sequenced within a study of OX40 agonist ivuxolimab in advanced cancers. Regarding the research as a whole: Ivuxolimab was an agonistic, fully human IgG2 monoclonal antibody directed against OX40 (CD134), a costimulatory receptor. Intravenous ivuxolimab was administered to patients every 2 weeks at six dose levels: 0.01, 0.1, 0.3, 1.5, 3 and 10 mg/kg. Of the 50 to 55 patients in dose escalation, approximately 20 had hepatocellular carcinoma, some 15 had melanoma, 9 had renal cell carcinoma and 9 had head and neck cancer. In the dose-escalation cohort, approximately 82% of patients were male, and the mean age was 60 years with a range of about 20 to 90. Prior anti-PD-1, anti-PD-L1 or anti-CTLA-4 therapy was permitted, and checkpoint inhibitors had been received by about 44% of dose-escalation patients. Three dose-escalation patients achieved partial responses, one with hepatocellular carcinoma and two with cutaneous melanoma. The purpose of peripheral TCRbeta sequencing was to test whether ivuxolimab changed TCR sequence diversity and led to clonal T-cell expansion. The paper covers the monotherapy dose-escalation part of the phase I ivuxolimab trial, which included N of about 51 patients. Overall study results and their limits: In the 0.1-3.0 mg/kg groups, partial responders had among the lowest normalized peripheral clonal expansion, particularly in CD8+ T cells. At doses of 0.1 to 3.0 mg/kg, clonal expansion of both CD4+ and CD8+ T cells in blood was seen between baseline and week 6. After ivuxolimab, more expanded clones were found on average in CD8+ T cells than in CD4+ T cells. Antigen specificity was not determined for the clonally expanded peripheral T cells. Low levels of normalized T-cell clonal expansion were also seen in some nonresponding patients.

Patients with autoimmune disease history or receiving systemic immunosuppression were excluded from the trial. In every dose cohort, peripheral blood was drawn for TCR sequencing at baseline, cycle 4 day 1, and cycle 7 day 1. Samples came from an open-label, multicenter, first-in-human phase I dose-escalation trial of ivuxolimab. Adults with locally advanced or metastatic melanoma, renal cell carcinoma, hepatocellular carcinoma or head and neck squamous cell carcinoma were enrolled in the trial. Before TCR sequencing, CD4+ and CD8+ T cells were separately sorted from peripheral blood. V and J are truncated by 3 bases and 12 bases respectively, leaving an intervening sequence of 12 bases. According to the germline V gene (reference sequence), CDR1 reads MNHEY and CDR2 reads SMNVEV. From the cysteine through the phenylalanine, the CDR3 covers 12 amino acids. The kept DNA is CDR3 alone, 36 bases in frame from the first base.

As to this clone: This clone's antigen is unknown. The sample holds no much larger clone one base away, and base qualities are not on file.

Genomic DNA was extracted from sorted cells for sequencing of the TCRbeta CDR3 region. TCRbeta CDR3 regions were sequenced using the immunoSEQ Assay. TCRdb's version of the immuneACCESS table is confined to in-frame rearrangements and falls short of the full clone set. An unresolved V gene accounts for under half of the shortfall where checked; the remainder is of unknown origin. The sample includes more than 25,000 clones, with around four fifths observed a single time. The top ten clones comprise roughly 29% of the sample. The sequences come from CD4+ or CD8+ T cells sorted from blood, collected in a trial of the OX40 agonist ivuxolimab. The chain is encoded by TRBV27 joined to TRBJ2-1; TRBD2 might be the D gene, on 7 matching bases. The TCR comes from an adult with an advanced solid tumor such as melanoma, head and neck, liver or kidney cancer. CDR3 protein: CASSFGRGTQFF. The sequenced DNA: TGTGCCAGCAGTTTTGGGAGGGGGACGCAGTTCTTC.